This is a list of T cell receptor beta chains from one sample in a study of cytomegalovirus exposure and HLA in healthy donors. Clones were read by immunoSEQ multiplex PCR, and TCRdb kept only the in-frame ones, dropping some. The sample holds some 160,000 clones, roughly two thirds seen once. The sample comprised PBMCs. The source is a woman under 30 in good health and CMV-seropositive. Each CDR3 is given without its conserved first and last residue. Clone size is stated in some rows and not others, as once, few, many or a class when expanded.

J | size | V | CDR3
TRBJ1-2 | NA | TRBV4-3 | ASSSSTDYGYT
TRBJ2-7 | NA | TRBV5-8 | ASRQLDTLIHEQY
TRBJ2-1 | NA | TRBV5-4 | ASSGDSSYNEQF
TRBJ1-4 | NA | TRBV4-1 | ASSQTTGLGATNEKLF
TRBJ1-2 | NA | TRBV27 | ASSGPGQGTDGYT
TRBJ1-1 | NA | TRBV13 | ASSTRVGNTEAF
NA | NA | TRBV5-1 | ASSLDRVDNYEQY
TRBJ1-1 | NA | TRBV4-3 | ASSQDWGLDTEAF
TRBJ2-3 | few | TRBV6-1 | ASLGTSTDTQY
TRBJ1-2 | once | TRBV4-3 | ASSQAQGARRGYT
TRBJ1-6 | NA | TRBV18 | ASSPEQGLNSPLH
TRBJ2-7 | few | TRBV5-1 | ASTRQGTSEQY
TRBJ2-1 | NA | TRBV7-9 | ASSSPRTSGDRYNEQF
TRBJ2-1 | NA | TRBV7-7 | ASSAHIGLAGRGNEQF
TRBJ2-5 | NA | TRBV5-6 | ASSPRLETQY
TRBJ2-2 | NA | TRBV15 | ATSRDMGAGELF
TRBJ2-2 | NA | TRBV28 | ASSFQFGRQTNTGELF
TRBJ1-2 | NA | TRBV14 | ASSQGRGGYT
TRBJ2-7 | NA | TRBV7-7 | ASSLATGYEQY
TRBJ2-5 | NA | TRBV5-6 | ASTTVGQGKETQY
TRBJ1-1 | NA | TRBV6-5 | ASSRGQGTTEAF
TRBJ1-1 | NA | TRBV4-1 | ASSQPGQRIEAF
TRBJ2-5 | NA | TRBV6-6 | ASREGVVDAEY
TRBJ2-1 | NA | TRBV5-6 | ASSVGPESSYNEQF
TRBJ1-6 | few | TRBV6-1 | ASAGGQGDSPLH
TRBJ1-2 | NA | TRBV10-3 | AISNRDYGYT
TRBJ2-3 | once | TRBV2 | ASSVRQGATDTQY
TRBJ2-7 | NA | TRBV4-1 | ASSQDPGAGNYEQY
TRBJ1-1 | few | TRBV13 | ASSTLTGLLNTEAF
TRBJ1-1 | NA | TRBV30 | AWSVPETEDTEAF
TRBJ2-7 | NA | TRBV10-1 | ASSDTTGTSGGIPMGEQY
TRBJ2-5 | NA | TRBV27 | ASRGPETQY
TRBJ1-2 | NA | TRBV10-3 | ATAGDYGYT
TRBJ1-2 | NA | TRBV30 | AWSASLYGYT
TRBJ2-7 | few | TRBV28 | ASSRDSVTYEQY
TRBJ1-2 | NA | TRBV6-5 | ASSTGTGTSGYT
TRBJ2-7 | NA | TRBV6-4 | ASSDRVDSGDEQY
TRBJ2-3 | NA | TRBV5-5 | ASTFGRGGTDTQY
TRBJ1-1 | NA | TRBV30 | AWSRPFRDTEAF
TRBJ1-6 | NA | TRBV10-1 | ASSEVLVRGSYNSPLH
TRBJ1-1 | NA | TRBV4-3 | ASSQVSNTEAF
TRBJ2-5 | NA | TRBV7-9 | ASSNRLAGQETQY
TRBJ2-1 | NA | TRBV4-2 | ASSHPGLATGNEQF
TRBJ2-1 | NA | TRBV10-3 | AISESSGGGSNEQF
TRBJ2-7 | NA | TRBV4-1 | ASSQDRGYEQY
TRBJ2-3 | NA | TRBV13 | ASSLGLAGGDGTDTQY
TRBJ1-5 | NA | TRBV2 | ASSEETGDNQPQH
TRBJ2-6 | NA | TRBV4-1 | ASSLAGREVYPGANVLT